Below are 31 T cell receptor beta chains sequenced from a single sample in a study of CD8 T cells in Susac syndrome. The RNA, roughly 0.45 to 1 ug, was put through reverse transcription using random hexamers. TCRdb passed the immunoSEQ multiplex PCR reads through MiXCR, listing each CDR3 protein once. Here the sample spans 90,000 to 150,000 distinct CDR3 sequences, 93% being singletons. Specimen: CD4+ T cells from PBMCs. These receptors were collected from a human donor with multiple sclerosis.

The chain has TRBV19 and TRBJ2-3, with D tentatively TRBD2 (5 bases). Germline V CDR1 and CDR2: LNHDA, SQIVND (reference sequence). The CDR3 is 13 amino acids. Deletions cut 5 bases from V and 3 bases from J, with 9 bases between. The CDR3 here is CASSRGNTDTQYF. CDR3 nucleotide sequence: TGTGCCAGTAGTCGGGGAAATACAGATACGCAGTATTTT.

The chain carries TRBV12-3 or TRBV12-4 and TRBJ2-2; D perhaps matches TRBD2 (6 bases). The CDR3 loop spans 16 amino acids. Deletions cut 9 bases from V and 1 base from J, with 18 bases between. CDR3: CARSSGSDLNTGELFF. The CDR3 DNA sequence: TGTGCCAGAAGTAGCGGATCGGATCTGAACACCGGGGAGCTGTTTTTT.

The chain uses TRBV27 and TRBJ2-7; TRBD1 is a possible D gene (7 bases). Trimming stripped 3 bases from V and 0 bases from J, with 15 bases between. This CDR3 has 16 amino acids. Germline V CDR1 and CDR2: MNHEY, SMNVEV (reference sequence). Here the CDR3 DNA reads TGTGCCAGCAGTTTCGGCAGGGGGGAGAGCTCCTACGAGCAGTACTTC. Its protein is CASSFGRGESSYEQYF.

This clonotype was counted a single time. Here the CDR3 reads CASSITGDSNQPQHF. CDR3 sequence (DNA): TGCGCCAGCAGCATTACAGGGGATAGCAATCAGCCCCAGCATTTT. The J gene is TRBJ1-5, the V gene TRBV5-1, with 7 bases that match TRBD1. V lost 4 bases to trimming and J lost 0 bases; unmatched junction nucleotides: 4. Germline V gene sequence: CDR1 SGHRS, CDR2 YFSETQ. This CDR3 is 15 amino acids long.

The rearrangement uses TRBV20-1 and TRBJ1-1, with TRBD1 identical over 10 bases. With 5 bases clipped from V and 5 bases from J, the junction kept 8 bases outside the gene matches. The CDR3 has 14 amino acids. Germline CDR1 reads DFQATT; CDR2 reads SNEGSKA (reference sequence). Written as DNA, the CDR3 is TGCAGTGCTGGACCCGGGACAGGGGTAACTGAAGCTTTCTTT. This gives the protein CSAGPGTGVTEAFF.

The CDR3 sequence: CASSLKGNEQFF. The CDR3 nucleotides read TGTGCCAGCAGCTTAAAAGGCAATGAGCAGTTCTTC. The V call is TRBV7-6, the J call TRBJ2-1; D gene ambiguous. The length of the CDR3 is 12 residues. Germline V lookup: CDR1 SGHVS, CDR2 FNYEAQ. V lost 2 bases and J 6 bases, leaving 5 bases between the germline ends.

The V and J genes are TRBV20-1 and TRBJ1-2; D gene ambiguous. Trimming removed 2 bases at V and 1 base at J, with 11 bases between. Germline loops: CDR1 DFQATT, CDR2 SNEGSKA (reference sequence). There are 14 residues in the CDR3. CDR3 sequence (DNA): TGCAGTGCTAGACCCTCCGCAGTTAACTATGGCTACACCTTC. It yields the protein CSARPSAVNYGYTF.

The chain employs TRBV19 and TRBJ2-5; 7 bases are shared with TRBD1. The V gene end was trimmed by 4 bases and the J gene end by 4 bases; junction bases not matched to a gene: 15. Germline V lookup: CDR1 LNHDA, CDR2 SQIVND (reference sequence). The CDR3 length is 17 residues. In nucleotides, the CDR3 is TGTGCCAGTAGTACCACTTTAAGGGGGCGCTTCCCAGAGACCCAGTACTTC. Its protein is CASSTTLRGRFPETQYF. Full variable domain (missing parts from reference TRBV19 and TRBJ2-5): DGGITQSPKYLFRKEGQNVTLSCEQNLNHDAMYWYRQDPGQGLRLIYYSQIVNDFQKGDIAEGYSVSREKKESFPLTVTSAQKNPTAFYLCASSTTLRGRFPETQYFGPGTRLLVL.

The CDR3 nucleotides read TGCAGTGCTAGTAACAGGGAATCCAAAAACATTCAGTACTTC. Translated: CSASNRESKNIQYF. This chain connects TRBV20-1 to TRBJ2-4; D may be TRBD1 (6 bases). V lost 3 bases and J 2 bases, leaving 11 bases between the germline ends. This CDR3 contains 14 residues. Germline V CDR1 and CDR2: DFQATT, SNEGSKA (reference sequence).

V gene TRBV5-1 combines with J gene TRBJ2-5; weak D call: TRBD2 (5 bases). This CDR3 has 13 residues. Trimming stripped 4 bases from V and 5 bases from J, with 12 bases between. The germline V gene encodes CDR1 SGHRS and CDR2 YFSETQ. This chain's CDR3 is CASSHDYSETQYF. CDR3 nucleotide sequence: TGCGCCAGCAGCCACGACTACTCCGAGACCCAGTACTTC.

The CDR3 DNA reads as TGTGCCAGTAGAGGACGAGGCGCGGCCTACGAGCAGTACTTC. This sequence encodes CASRGRGAAYEQYF. The chain combines TRBV19 with TRBJ2-7; D ambiguous. Trimming left V 6 bases short and J 2 bases short, with 14 bases between. The CDR3 has 14 amino acids. Germline V gene sequence: CDR1 LNHDA, CDR2 SQIVND (reference sequence).

The V gene is TRBV5-1, the J gene TRBJ2-5; D remains ambiguous. CDR3 length equals 12 residues. Germline V lookup: CDR1 SGHRS, CDR2 YFSETQ. The V end lost 6 bases, the J end lost 1 base, and 7 bases lay between the germline ends. CDR3: CASTESQETQYF. The CDR3, as DNA: TGCGCCAGCACTGAAAGCCAAGAGACCCAGTACTTC.

J is TRBJ2-2 and V is TRBV12-3 or TRBV12-4, with 8 positions matching TRBD1. The CDR3 length is 15 residues. The V gene end was trimmed by 2 bases and the J gene end by 6 bases; junction bases not matched to a gene: 5. The CDR3 protein is CASSLRTGPSGELFF. The CDR3 bases are TGTGCCAGCAGTTTACGGACAGGGCCCTCCGGGGAGCTGTTTTTT.

The J gene is TRBJ2-1, the V gene TRBV29-1, with D perhaps matching TRBD2 (6 bases). The CDR3 covers 13 residues. Germline-derived CDR1 and CDR2 are SQVTM and ANQGSEA. Trimming shortened V by 3 bases and J by 7 bases, and 13 bases separated the two germline ends. The CDR3 protein is CSVDPGVRNEQFF. The DNA of the CDR3 is TGCAGCGTTGACCCGGGAGTCCGGAATGAGCAGTTCTTC.

This clonotype has a single count. The rearrangement joins TRBV18 to TRBJ2-7; TRBD1 matches 9 bases. J gave up 5 bases and V 4 bases, and 12 bases lay outside the gene matches. This CDR3 is 16 amino acids long. CDR1 and CDR2 from the germline V gene are KGHSH and LQKENI. The CDR3 reads CASSLSERQGGHEQYF. In nucleotides, the CDR3 is TGTGCCAGCTCACTCTCCGAACGACAGGGGGGCCACGAGCAGTACTTC.

The chain couples TRBV5-1 to TRBJ1-2; 8 bases are a match to TRBD1. The CDR3 has 14 residues. J gave up 4 bases and V 3 bases, and 5 bases lay outside the gene matches. Germline assignment: CDR1 SGHRS and CDR2 YFSETQ. This CDR3 is CASSSPTGGYGYTF. The CDR3 DNA sequence: TGCGCCAGCAGCTCTCCTACAGGGGGCTATGGCTACACCTTC. The complete variable domain, with remaining parts taken from reference TRBV5-1 and TRBJ1-2, reads KAGVTQTPRYLIKTRGQQVTLSCSPISGHRSVSWYQQTPGQGLQFLFEYFSETQRNKGNFPGRFSGRQFSNSRSEMNVSTLELGDSALYLCASSSPTGGYGYTFGSGTRLTVV.

The chain recombines TRBV19 with TRBJ2-7; possible D gene TRBD1, 7 bases. This CDR3 comprises 14 residues. Trimming left V 4 bases short and J 6 bases short, with 16 bases between. CDR1 and CDR2 (germline): LNHDA, SQIVND (reference sequence). The CDR3, as DNA: TGTGCCAGTAGTAGGGACTCAGACAGGGCCGAGCAGTACTTC. It specifies CASSRDSDRAEQYF.

V is TRBV28 and J is TRBJ2-2; 7 nucleotides match TRBD1. Trimming cost V 4 bases and J 3 bases; bases outside gene matches: 8. Germline V gives CDR1 MDHEN, CDR2 SYDVKM. The CDR3 length is 16 residues. The CDR3 spells CASSWVLGQHTGELFF. Here the CDR3 DNA reads TGTGCCAGCAGTTGGGTCTTGGGACAGCACACCGGGGAGCTGTTTTTT.

The genes are TRBV7-2 and TRBJ2-7, with 11 bases identical to TRBD2. Per germline, CDR1 SGHTA and CDR2 FQGNSA. V trimming: 5 bases; J trimming: 12 bases; junction bases outside the gene matches: 15. This CDR3 is built from 15 residues. The CDR3 nucleotides read TGTGCCAGCAGCCCGACTAGCGGGACATGGCTTGGTATGTACTTC. It yields the protein CASSPTSGTWLGMYF.

This chain links TRBV20-1 with TRBJ2-3; D may be TRBD2 (6 bases). The CDR3 totals 16 residues. Trimming took off 1 base at V and 0 bases at J, with 14 bases between the two ends. The germline CDR1 and CDR2 sequences are DFQATT and SNEGSKA (reference sequence). This chain's CDR3 is CSARGPAGGSTDTQYF. The CDR3 DNA sequence: TGCAGTGCTAGAGGCCCCGCTGGGGGGAGCACAGATACGCAGTATTTT.

The rearrangement uses TRBV29-1 and TRBJ2-3; TRBD1 aligns across 9 bases. The germline CDR1 and CDR2 sequences are SQVTM and ANQGSEA. The CDR3 length is 16 residues. The ends lost 4 bases at V and 0 bases at J; junction bases unmatched: 8. CDR3 amino acids: CSVGDRGVRSTDTQYF. The CDR3, as DNA: TGCAGCGTTGGCGACAGGGGGGTGAGGAGCACAGATACGCAGTATTTT.

The chain uses TRBV29-1 and TRBJ1-1, with a tentative D call TRBD1 (5 bases). V lost 6 bases to trimming and J lost 1 base, with 12 bases between them. This CDR3 region has 13 residues. CDR1 is SQVTM, CDR2 ANQGSEA, per germline. The DNA of the CDR3 is TGCAGCGTAGAGGCAGGGAGGAACACTGAAGCTTTCTTT. Translated, it gives CSVEAGRNTEAFF. The full variable domain, its missing parts supplied by reference TRBV29-1 and TRBJ1-1, is SAVISQKPSRDICQRGTSLTIQCQVDSQVTMMFWYRQQPGQSLTLIATANQGSEATYESGFVIDKFPISRPNLTFSTLTVSNMSPEDSSIYLCSVEAGRNTEAFFGQGTRLTVV.

The rearrangement links TRBV29-1 to TRBJ2-5; unclear D gene. The CDR3 is made up of 10 amino acids. CDR1 SQVTM and CDR2 ANQGSEA come from the germline V gene. V lost 4 bases and J 5 bases, leaving 5 bases between the germline ends. CDR3 loop: CSVALETQYF. The CDR3 DNA reads as TGCAGCGTTGCACTGGAGACCCAGTACTTC. The full variable domain, in which reference TRBV29-1 and TRBJ2-5 provide the parts outside the CDR3, is SAVISQKPSRDICQRGTSLTIQCQVDSQVTMMFWYRQQPGQSLTLIATANQGSEATYESGFVIDKFPISRPNLTFSTLTVSNMSPEDSSIYLCSVALETQYFGPGTRLLVL.

V usage is TRBV20-1 and J usage is TRBJ2-7, with D possibly TRBD1 on 5 matching bases. Trimming removed 6 bases from V and 2 bases from J, with 20 bases in between. CDR3 length: 15 residues. CDR1 and CDR2 from the germline V gene are DFQATT and SNEGSKA (reference sequence). The CDR3 here is CSANAPGPHAYEQYF. The DNA of the CDR3 is TGCAGTGCAAATGCCCCAGGGCCTCACGCCTACGAGCAGTACTTC.

The chain recombines TRBV30 with TRBJ1-1; D is possibly TRBD1 (5 bases). Trimming removed 3 bases at V and 10 bases at J, with 15 bases between. Germline V gives CDR1 GTSNPN, CDR2 SVGIG (reference sequence). The CDR3 consists of 12 residues. CDR3 bases: TGTGCCTGGAGACCCACGGAAGGGACAGCTTTCTTT. Protein sequence: CAWRPTEGTAFF.

This sequence joins TRBV5-1 and TRBJ2-3; D uncertain. This CDR3 region has 11 residues. V lost 1 base and J 11 bases, leaving 8 bases between the germline ends. The germline CDR1 and CDR2 sequences are SGHRS and YFSETQ. CDR3 DNA sequence: TGCGCCAGCAGCTTGTTAGGGATGCAGTATTTT. Translation gives CASSLLGMQYF.

The count of this clonotype is one. The rearrangement links TRBV4-3 to TRBJ2-1, with 10 bases aligning to TRBD2. CDR3 size: 16 residues. Losses at the gene ends were 2 bases for V and 8 bases for J; bases not matched to a gene: 9. Germline assignment: CDR1 LGHNA and CDR2 YSLEER. The DNA of the CDR3 is TGCGCCAGCAGCCAAAAGCGGGGGGGCACGTCCTATGAGCAGTTCTTC. As protein: CASSQKRGGTSYEQFF.

V gene TRBV7-2 combines with J gene TRBJ1-2; no reliable D call. Per the germline V gene, CDR1 is SGHTA and CDR2 is FQGNSA. There are 13 residues in the CDR3. The germline V and J ends were trimmed by 1 base and 5 bases, with 8 bases remaining between them. The CDR3, as DNA: TGTGCCAGCAGCTTAGTTGGGCAGTATGGCTACACCTTC. Amino acids: CASSLVGQYGYTF.

This clonotype was detected a few times. The chain is built from TRBV29-1 and TRBJ2-6, with no clear D. V lost 5 bases and J 1 base, leaving 6 bases between the germline ends. Germline loops: CDR1 SQVTM, CDR2 ANQGSEA. The CDR3 spans 13 residues. The CDR3 coding sequence is TGCAGCGTTTCGAATTCTGGGGCCAACGTCCTGACTTTC. It is translated as CSVSNSGANVLTF.

The CDR3 DNA sequence: TGCAGTGCTCGTACAGGGGGGAGAGAGACCCAGTACTTC. As protein: CSARTGGRETQYF. The chain carries TRBV20-1 and TRBJ2-5; 8 positions agree with TRBD1. This CDR3 is built from 13 residues. With V trimmed by 5 bases and J by 4 bases, 6 bases remained unmatched. CDR1 DFQATT and CDR2 SNEGSKA come from the germline V gene (reference sequence).

The V and J genes are TRBV20-1 and TRBJ2-7; D remains ambiguous. Germline V lookup: CDR1 DFQATT, CDR2 SNEGSKA (reference sequence). The CDR3 is made up of 12 amino acids. Trimming took off 0 bases at V and 7 bases at J, with 10 bases between the two ends. This chain's CDR3 is CSARDQVVEQYF. CDR3 DNA: TGCAGTGCTAGAGATCAAGTCGTGGAGCAGTACTTC.